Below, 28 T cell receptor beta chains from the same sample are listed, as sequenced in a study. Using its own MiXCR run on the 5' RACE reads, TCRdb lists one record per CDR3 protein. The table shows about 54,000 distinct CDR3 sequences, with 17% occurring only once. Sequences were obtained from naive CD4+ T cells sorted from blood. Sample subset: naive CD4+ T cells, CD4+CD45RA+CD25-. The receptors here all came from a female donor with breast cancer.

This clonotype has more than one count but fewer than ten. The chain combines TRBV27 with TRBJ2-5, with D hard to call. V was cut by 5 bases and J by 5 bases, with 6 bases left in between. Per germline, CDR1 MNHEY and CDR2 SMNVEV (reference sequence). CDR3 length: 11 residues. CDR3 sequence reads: CASSPRETQYF. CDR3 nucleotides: TGTGCCAGCAGTCCCCGGGAGACCCAGTACTTC.

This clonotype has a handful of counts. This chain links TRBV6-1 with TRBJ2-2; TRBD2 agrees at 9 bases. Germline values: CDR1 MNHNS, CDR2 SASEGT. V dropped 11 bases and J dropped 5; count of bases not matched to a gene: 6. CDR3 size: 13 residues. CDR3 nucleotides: TGTGCCGCAGGGCTAGCGGGAACCGGGGAGCTGTTTTTT. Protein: CAAGLAGTGELFF.

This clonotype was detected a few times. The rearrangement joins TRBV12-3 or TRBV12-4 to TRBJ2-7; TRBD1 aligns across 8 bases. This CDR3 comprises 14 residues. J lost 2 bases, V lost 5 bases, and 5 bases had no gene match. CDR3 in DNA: TGTGCCAGCAGTGCACAGGGGGGAGCCTACGAGCAGTACTTC. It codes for CASSAQGGAYEQYF.

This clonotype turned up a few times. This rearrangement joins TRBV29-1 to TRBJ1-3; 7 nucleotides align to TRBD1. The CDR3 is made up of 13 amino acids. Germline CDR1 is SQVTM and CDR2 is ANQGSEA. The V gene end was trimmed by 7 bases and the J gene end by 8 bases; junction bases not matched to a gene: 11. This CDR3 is CSAKPGGLDTIYF. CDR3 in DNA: TGCAGCGCAAAACCAGGGGGATTGGACACCATATATTTT.

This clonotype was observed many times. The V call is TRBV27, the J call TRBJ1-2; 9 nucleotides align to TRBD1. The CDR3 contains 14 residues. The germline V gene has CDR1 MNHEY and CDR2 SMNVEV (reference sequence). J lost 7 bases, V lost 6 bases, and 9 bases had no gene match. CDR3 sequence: CASSPTGGAGGYTF. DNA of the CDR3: TGTGCCAGCAGCCCAACAGGGGGCGCAGGTGGCTACACCTTC.

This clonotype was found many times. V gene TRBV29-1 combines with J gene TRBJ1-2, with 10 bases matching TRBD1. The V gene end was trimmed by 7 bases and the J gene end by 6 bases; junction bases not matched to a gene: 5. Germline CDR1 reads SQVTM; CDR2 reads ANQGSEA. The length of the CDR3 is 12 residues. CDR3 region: CSAFGTGDGYTF. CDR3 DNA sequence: TGCAGCGCTTTCGGGACAGGGGATGGCTACACCTTC.

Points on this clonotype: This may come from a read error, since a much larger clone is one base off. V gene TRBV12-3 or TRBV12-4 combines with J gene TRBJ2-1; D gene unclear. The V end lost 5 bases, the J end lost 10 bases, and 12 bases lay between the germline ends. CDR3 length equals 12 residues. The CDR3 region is CASSSDVGEQFF. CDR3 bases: TGTGCCAGCAGTAGCGATGTCGGGGAGCAGTTCTTC.

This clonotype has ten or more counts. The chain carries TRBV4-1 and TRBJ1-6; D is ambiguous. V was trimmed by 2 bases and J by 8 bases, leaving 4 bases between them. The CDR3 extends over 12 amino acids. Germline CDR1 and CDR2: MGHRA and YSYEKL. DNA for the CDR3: TGCGCCAGCAGCCAACCATATTCACCCCTCCACTTT. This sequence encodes CASSQPYSPLHF.

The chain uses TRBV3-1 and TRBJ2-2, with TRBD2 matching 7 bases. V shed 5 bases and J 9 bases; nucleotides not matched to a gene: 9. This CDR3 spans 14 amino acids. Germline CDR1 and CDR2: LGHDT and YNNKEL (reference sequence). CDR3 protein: CASSGRTRVRELFF. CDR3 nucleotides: TGTGCCAGCAGCGGTCGGACTAGAGTCCGGGAGCTGTTTTTT.

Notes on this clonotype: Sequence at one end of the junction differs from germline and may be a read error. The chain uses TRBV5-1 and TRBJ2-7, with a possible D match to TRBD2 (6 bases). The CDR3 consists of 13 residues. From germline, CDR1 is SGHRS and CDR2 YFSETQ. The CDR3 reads CAGSSNSGYEQYF. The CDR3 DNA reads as TGCGCCGGCAGCTCGAATAGCGGCTACGAGCAGTACTTC.

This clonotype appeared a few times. CDR3 protein: CATSQRGDVDTQYF. CDR3 coding DNA: TGTGCCACCAGCCAACGGGGAGATGTAGATACGCAGTATTTT. V gene TRBV24-1 combines with J gene TRBJ2-3; maybe TRBD2 (5 bases). The CDR3 sequence is 14 residues long. Trimming took 7 bases from V and 5 from J, leaving 15 bases between them. CDR1 KGHDR and CDR2 SFDVKD come from the germline V gene.

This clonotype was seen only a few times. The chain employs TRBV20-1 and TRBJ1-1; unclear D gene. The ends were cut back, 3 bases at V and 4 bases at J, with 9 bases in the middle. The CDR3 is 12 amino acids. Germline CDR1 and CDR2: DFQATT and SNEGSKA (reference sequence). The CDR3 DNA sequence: TGCAGTGCTAGGGAGGGTTTCACTGAAGCTTTCTTT. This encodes CSAREGFTEAFF.

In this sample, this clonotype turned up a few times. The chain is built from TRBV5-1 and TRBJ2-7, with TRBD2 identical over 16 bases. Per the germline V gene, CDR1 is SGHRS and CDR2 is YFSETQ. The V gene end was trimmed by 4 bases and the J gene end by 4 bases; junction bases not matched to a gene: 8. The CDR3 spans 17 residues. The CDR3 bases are TGCGCCAGCAGCCCGGGACTAGCGGGAGGGCTTCGGTACGAGCAGTACTTC. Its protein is CASSPGLAGGLRYEQYF.

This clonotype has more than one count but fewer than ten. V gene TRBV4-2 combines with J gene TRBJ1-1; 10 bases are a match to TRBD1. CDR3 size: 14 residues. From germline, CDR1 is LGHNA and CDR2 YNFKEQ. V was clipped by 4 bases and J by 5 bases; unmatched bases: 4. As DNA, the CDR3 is TGTGCCAGCAGCCTTGGGACAGGGGCAACTGAAGCTTTCTTT. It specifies CASSLGTGATEAFF.

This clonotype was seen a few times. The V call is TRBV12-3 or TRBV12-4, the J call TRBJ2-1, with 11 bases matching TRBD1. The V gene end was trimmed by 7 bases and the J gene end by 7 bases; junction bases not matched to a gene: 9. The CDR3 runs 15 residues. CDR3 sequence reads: CASTPGQGARNEQFF. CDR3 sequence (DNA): TGTGCCAGCACCCCCGGACAGGGGGCGCGGAATGAGCAGTTCTTC.

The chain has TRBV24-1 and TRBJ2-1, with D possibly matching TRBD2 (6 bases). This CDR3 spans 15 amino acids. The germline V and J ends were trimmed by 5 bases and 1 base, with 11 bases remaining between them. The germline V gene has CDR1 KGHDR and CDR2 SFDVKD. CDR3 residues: CATSGGVGSYNEQFF. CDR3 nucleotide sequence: TGTGCCACCAGTGGGGGGGTCGGTTCCTACAATGAGCAGTTCTTC.

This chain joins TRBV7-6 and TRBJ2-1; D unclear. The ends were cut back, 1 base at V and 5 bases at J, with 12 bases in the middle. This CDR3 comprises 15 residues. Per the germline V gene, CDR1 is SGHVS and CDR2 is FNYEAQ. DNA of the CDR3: TGTGCCAGCAGCTTAGAGGTTGAAGACAACAATGAGCAGTTCTTC. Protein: CASSLEVEDNNEQFF.

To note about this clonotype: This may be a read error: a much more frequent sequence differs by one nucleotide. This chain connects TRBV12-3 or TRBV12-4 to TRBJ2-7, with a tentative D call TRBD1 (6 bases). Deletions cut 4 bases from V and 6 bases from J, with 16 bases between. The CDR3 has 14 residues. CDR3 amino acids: CASSSATGNLEQYF. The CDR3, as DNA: TGTGCCAGCAGTTCGGCGACAGGTAACCTCGAGCAGTACTTC.

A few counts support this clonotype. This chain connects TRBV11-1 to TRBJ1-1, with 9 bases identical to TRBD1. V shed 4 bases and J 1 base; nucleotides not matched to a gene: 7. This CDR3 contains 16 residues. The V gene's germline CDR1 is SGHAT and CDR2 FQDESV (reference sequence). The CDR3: CASSSTSGQGNTEAFF. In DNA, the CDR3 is TGTGCCAGCAGCTCCACTTCGGGACAGGGGAACACTGAAGCTTTCTTT. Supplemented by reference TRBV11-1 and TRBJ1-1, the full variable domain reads EAEVAQSPRYKITEKSQAVAFWCDPISGHATLYWYRQILGQGPELLVQFQDESVVDDSQLPKDRFSAERLKGVDSTLKIQPAELGDSAMYLCASSSTSGQGNTEAFFGQGTRLTVV.

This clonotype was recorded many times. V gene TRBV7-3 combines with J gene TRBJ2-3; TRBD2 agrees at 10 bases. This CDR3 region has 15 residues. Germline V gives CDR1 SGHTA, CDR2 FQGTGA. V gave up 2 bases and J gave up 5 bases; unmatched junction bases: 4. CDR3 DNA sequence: TGTGCCAGCAGCTTATCAGCGGGAGGGCTAGATACGCAGTATTTT. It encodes CASSLSAGGLDTQYF.

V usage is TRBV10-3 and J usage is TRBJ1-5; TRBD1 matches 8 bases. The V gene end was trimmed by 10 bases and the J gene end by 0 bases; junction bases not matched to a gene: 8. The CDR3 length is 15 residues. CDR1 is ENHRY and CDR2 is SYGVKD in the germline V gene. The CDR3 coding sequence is TGTGCCACCCAACAGGGGGGAGATAGCAATCAGCCCCAGCATTTT. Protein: CATQQGGDSNQPQHF.

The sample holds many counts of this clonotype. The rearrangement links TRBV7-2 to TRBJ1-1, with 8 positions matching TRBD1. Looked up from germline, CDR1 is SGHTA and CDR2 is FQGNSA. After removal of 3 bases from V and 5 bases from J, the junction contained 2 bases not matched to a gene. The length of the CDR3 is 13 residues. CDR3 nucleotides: TGTGCCAGCAGCTTGAACAGGGGGACTGAAGCTTTCTTT. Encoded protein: CASSLNRGTEAFF.

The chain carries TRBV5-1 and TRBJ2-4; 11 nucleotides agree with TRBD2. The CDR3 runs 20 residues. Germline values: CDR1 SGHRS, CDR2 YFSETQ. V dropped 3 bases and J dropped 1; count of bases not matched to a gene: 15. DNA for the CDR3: TGCGCCAGCAGCTCCCCCCCGGGACTAGCGGATTTCTGGGCCAAAAACATTCAGTACTTC. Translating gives CASSSPPGLADFWAKNIQYF.

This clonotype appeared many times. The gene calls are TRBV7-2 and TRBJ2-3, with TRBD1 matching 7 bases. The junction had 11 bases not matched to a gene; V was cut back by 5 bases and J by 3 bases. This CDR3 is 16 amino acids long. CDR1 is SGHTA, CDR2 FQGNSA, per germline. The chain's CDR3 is CASSLRQGGGTDTQYF. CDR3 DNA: TGTGCCAGCAGCCTGCGACAGGGCGGAGGTACAGATACGCAGTATTTT.

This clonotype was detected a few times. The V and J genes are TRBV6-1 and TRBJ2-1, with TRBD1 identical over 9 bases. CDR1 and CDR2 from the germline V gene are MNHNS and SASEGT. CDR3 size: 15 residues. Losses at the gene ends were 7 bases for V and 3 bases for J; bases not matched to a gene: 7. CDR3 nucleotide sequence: TGTGCCAGCATTCGAACGGGACAGGGCTACAATGAGCAGTTCTTC. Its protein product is CASIRTGQGYNEQFF.

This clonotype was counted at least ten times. CDR3 region: CSGIGVGSEQFF. In nucleotides, the CDR3 is TGCAGTGGGATCGGTGTCGGCAGTGAGCAGTTCTTC. The rearrangement joins TRBV20-1 to TRBJ2-1; D unresolved. With 7 bases removed from V and 9 bases from J, the gap between germline ends came to 16 bases. CDR1 and CDR2 (germline): DFQATT, SNEGSKA (reference sequence). The CDR3 is made up of 12 amino acids.

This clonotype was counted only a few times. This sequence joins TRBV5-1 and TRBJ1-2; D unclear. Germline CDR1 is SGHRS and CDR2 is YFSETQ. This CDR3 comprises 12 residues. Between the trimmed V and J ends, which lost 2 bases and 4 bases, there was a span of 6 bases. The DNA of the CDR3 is TGCGCCAGCAGCTTCGACGGCTATGGCTACACCTTC. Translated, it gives CASSFDGYGYTF.

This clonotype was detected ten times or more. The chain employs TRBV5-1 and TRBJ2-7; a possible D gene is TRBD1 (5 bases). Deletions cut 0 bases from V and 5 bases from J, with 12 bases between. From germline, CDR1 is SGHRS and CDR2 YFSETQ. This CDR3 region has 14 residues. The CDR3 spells CASSLAGRADEQYF. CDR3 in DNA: TGCGCCAGCAGCTTGGCCGGCAGGGCGGACGAGCAGTACTTC.